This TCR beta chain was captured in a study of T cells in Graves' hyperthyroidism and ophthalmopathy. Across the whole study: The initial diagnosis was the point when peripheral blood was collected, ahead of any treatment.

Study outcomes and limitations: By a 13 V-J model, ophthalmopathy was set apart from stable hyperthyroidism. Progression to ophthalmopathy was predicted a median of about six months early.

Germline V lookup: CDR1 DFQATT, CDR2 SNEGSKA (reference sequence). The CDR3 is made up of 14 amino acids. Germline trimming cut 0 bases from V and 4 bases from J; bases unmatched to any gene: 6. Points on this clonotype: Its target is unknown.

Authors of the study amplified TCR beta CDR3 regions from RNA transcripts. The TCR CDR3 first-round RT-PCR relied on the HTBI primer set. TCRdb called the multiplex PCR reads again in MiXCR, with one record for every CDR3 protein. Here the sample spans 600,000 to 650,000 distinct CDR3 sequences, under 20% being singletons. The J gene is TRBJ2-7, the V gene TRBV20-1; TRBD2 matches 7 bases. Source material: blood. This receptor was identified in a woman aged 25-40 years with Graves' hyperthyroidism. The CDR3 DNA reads TGCAGTGCTAGAGATCGCGGGAGTGTTTACGAGCAGTACTTC. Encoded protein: CSARDRGSVYEQYF.